This T cell receptor beta chain came from a study of cytomegalovirus exposure and HLA in healthy donors. Findings and caveats of the study: Presence/absence analyses assumed roughly uniform sequencing depth across donors, which may not hold.

From germline, CDR1 is MDHEN and CDR2 SYDVKM. Trimming pared 7 bases from V and 2 bases from J, leaving 6 bases between. The CDR3 consists of 12 residues. Use of 60 Vbeta and 13 Jbeta primers characterized the PCR. Assay used: immunoSEQ multiplex PCR; TCRdb lists only in-frame clones, some missing. The table records approximately 100,000 clones, approximately 89% of them present only once. In regard to this clone: Antigen: not known.

The sequence was collected from a man between 25 and 39 years old in good health and CMV-seronegative. The chain carries TRBV28 and TRBJ1-5, with a weak D call TRBD1 (6 bases). The material sequenced was PBMCs. CDR3 nucleotide sequence: TGTGCCAGCACAGGGGGCAATCAGCCCCAGCATTTT. This translates into CASTGGNQPQHF.